The 27 T cell receptor beta chains below all came from one sample that was sequenced in a study of control samples from healthy donors and cancer patients. Measured with immunoSEQ multiplex PCR; TCRdb has only the in-frame clones, and not every one. The profile shows 95,000 to 150,000 clones, roughly 91% of them singletons. The sequencing input was blood. Receptor source: a man aged 35-49 years in good health.

In nucleotides, the CDR3 is TGTGCCACCAGCAGACCCTCCAGACTAGCGATAATGACAGATACGCAGTATTTT. Translating it yields CATSRPSRLAIMTDTQYF. This chain joins TRBV15 and TRBJ2-3, with TRBD2 matching 8 bases. V shed 2 bases, J shed 3 bases, and the junction held 13 bases outside the gene matches. The CDR3 has 18 amino acids. Germline CDR1 reads LNHNV; CDR2 reads YYDKDF (reference sequence). The whole variable domain, remainder taken from reference TRBV15 and TRBJ2-3, is DAMVIQNPRYQVTQFGKPVTLSCSQTLNHNVMYWYQQKSSQAPKLLFHYYDKDFNNEADTPDNFQSRRPNTSFCFLDIRSPGLGDTAMYLCATSRPSRLAIMTDTQYFGPGTRLTVL.

The CDR3 is CASSESGLGRGRGRISTDTQYF. The CDR3, as DNA: TGCGCCAGCAGTGAGTCGGGACTTGGCAGGGGTCGAGGAAGAATAAGCACAGATACGCAGTATTTT. The rearrangement uses TRBV10-1 and TRBJ2-3; tentatively, D is TRBD1 or TRBD2 (6 bases each). The germline V gene has CDR1 WNHNN and CDR2 SYGVQD (reference sequence). The CDR3 loop spans 22 amino acids. The V gene lost 0 bases and the J gene lost 0 bases, with 28 bases spanning the gap.

This chain uses TRBV9 with TRBJ1-2; 7 nucleotides agree with TRBD1. V was clipped by 0 bases and J by 4 bases; unmatched bases: 3. The CDR3 extends over 14 amino acids. Germline V gives CDR1 SGDLS, CDR2 YYNGEE. The CDR3 loop reads CASSVVSGGYGYTF. The CDR3 DNA follows: TGTGCCAGCAGCGTAGTTTCAGGGGGCTATGGCTACACCTTC.

The rearrangement links TRBV19 to TRBJ1-5; D is unclear. Trimming shortened V by 10 bases and J by 2 bases, and 15 bases separated the two germline ends. Germline V gene lookup returns CDR1 LNHDA and CDR2 SQIVND (reference sequence). The CDR3 extends over 14 amino acids. The CDR3 DNA follows: TGTGCCACCTCCGGCGGTTTTGGCAATCAGCCCCAGCATTTT. This codes for CATSGGFGNQPQHF.

V is TRBV5-1 and J is TRBJ2-7; the match to TRBD1 covers 7 bases. This CDR3 has 16 residues. V shed 0 bases and J 0 bases; nucleotides not matched to a gene: 6. Germline CDR1 is SGHRS and CDR2 is YFSETQ. The CDR3 is CASSLASWDSSYEQYF. The CDR3, as DNA: TGCGCCAGCAGCTTGGCGTCTTGGGACAGCTCCTACGAGCAGTACTTC. The variable domain in full, completed from reference TRBV5-1 and TRBJ2-7, reads KAGVTQTPRYLIKTRGQQVTLSCSPISGHRSVSWYQQTPGQGLQFLFEYFSETQRNKGNFPGRFSGRQFSNSRSEMNVSTLELGDSALYLCASSLASWDSSYEQYFGPGTRLTVT.

The V gene is TRBV2, the J gene TRBJ2-4, with 12 bases identical to TRBD2. The CDR3 consists of 15 residues. After removal of 5 bases from V and 5 bases from J, the junction contained 4 bases not matched to a gene. CDR1 SNHLY and CDR2 FYNNEI come from the germline V gene. This CDR3 reads CASSSTSGGQNIQYF. Here the CDR3 DNA reads TGTGCCAGCAGTTCGACTAGCGGGGGCCAAAACATTCAGTACTTC.

The CDR3 DNA reads TGTGCCAGCAGTGTAGAAAGGTCGGGAACTGAAGCTTTCTTT. Residues: CASSVERSGTEAFF. The chain has TRBV2 and TRBJ1-1, with D uncertain. Trimming pared 4 bases from V and 5 bases from J, leaving 14 bases between. Germline V gene sequence: CDR1 SNHLY, CDR2 FYNNEI. This CDR3 has 14 residues.

The rearrangement links TRBV19 to TRBJ2-1; D not resolved. Germline assignment: CDR1 LNHDA and CDR2 SQIVND (reference sequence). Between the trimmed V and J ends, which lost 3 bases and 7 bases, there was a span of 10 bases. The CDR3 spans 13 residues. Written as DNA, the CDR3 is TGTGCCAGTAGTATGCCTCAATTAAATGAGCAGTTCTTC. Its protein product is CASSMPQLNEQFF.

This clone was recorded only once. This chain uses TRBV24-1 with TRBJ2-1; D is uncertain. The CDR3 length is 16 residues. Germline values: CDR1 KGHDR, CDR2 SFDVKD. V dropped 5 bases and J dropped 7 bases, with 20 bases sitting between them. CDR3 residues: CATSALGPLLGNEQFF. The DNA of the CDR3 is TGTGCCACCAGTGCCCTAGGGCCTCTCCTCGGGAATGAGCAGTTCTTC.

As concerns this clone: Other nucleotide sequences in the sample specify the same CDR3. This chain links TRBV11-1 with TRBJ2-1; D possibly corresponds to TRBD2 (7 bases). The length of the CDR3 is 15 residues. From germline, CDR1 is SGHAT and CDR2 FQDESV (reference sequence). The V end was cut by 3 bases, the J end by 5 bases, with 14 bases between. The CDR3 spells CASSFMRGGHNEQFF. CDR3 DNA sequence: TGTGCCAGCAGCTTTATGAGGGGGGGGCACAATGAGCAGTTCTTC.

This rearrangement joins TRBV18 to TRBJ2-5; 8 nucleotides agree with TRBD2. V shed 3 bases and J 2 bases; nucleotides not matched to a gene: 5. The V gene's germline CDR1 is KGHSH and CDR2 LQKENI. CDR3 length equals 15 residues. The CDR3 spells CASSPQAGGQETQYF. CDR3 in DNA: TGTGCCAGCTCACCCCAGGCGGGGGGACAAGAGACCCAGTACTTC.

The rearrangement links TRBV15 to TRBJ1-4, with D tentatively TRBD1 (5 bases). Trimming removed 1 base at V and 8 bases at J, with 17 bases between. This CDR3 has 16 amino acids. The germline V gene has CDR1 LNHNV and CDR2 YYDKDF (reference sequence). CDR3 DNA: TGTGCCACCAGCAGAGTATCTCTGGGGCTCGGGGAAAAACTGTTTTTT. This sequence encodes CATSRVSLGLGEKLFF.

The rearrangement uses TRBV3-1 (or the pseudogene TRBV3-2) and TRBJ2-7, with D maybe TRBD2 (7 bases). V was shortened by 6 bases and J by 4 bases, with 13 bases between the two germline ends. CDR1 is LGHDT, CDR2 YNNKEL, per germline (reference sequence). The CDR3 consists of 13 residues. CDR3 protein: CASRGGGAYEQYF. CDR3 nucleotide sequence: TGTGCCAGCAGAGGGGGGGGAGCGTACGAGCAGTACTTC.

The genes are TRBV7-9 and TRBJ1-5; TRBD1 might be the D (6 bases). Per germline, CDR1 SEHNR and CDR2 FQNEAQ (reference sequence). V was cut by 5 bases and J by 0 bases, with 11 bases left in between. CDR3 length equals 15 residues. Written as DNA, the CDR3 is TGTGCCAGCAGCCGCGGGGGCGATAGCAATCAGCCCCAGCATTTT. It specifies CASSRGGDSNQPQHF. Based on the CDR3 plus reference TRBV7-9 and TRBJ1-5, the full variable domain is DTGVSQNPRHKITKRGQNVTFRCDPISEHNRLYWYRQTLGQGPEFLTYFQNEAQLEKSRLLSDRFSAERPKGSFSTLEIQRTEQGDSAMYLCASSRGGDSNQPQHFGDGTRLSIL.

The chain has TRBV6-2 or TRBV6-3 and TRBJ1-5; D not resolved. V was trimmed by 3 bases and J by 0 bases, leaving 18 bases between them. Germline CDR1 MNHEY, CDR2 SVGEGT. CDR3 length equals 18 residues. The CDR3 region is CASSYSKGKGYSNQPQHF. In nucleotides, the CDR3 is TGTGCCAGCAGTTATAGTAAGGGAAAAGGGTATAGCAATCAGCCCCAGCATTTT.

In its sample, this clone was seen once. This CDR3 reads CASSVASKVRRANTEAFF. The CDR3 DNA reads as TGTGCCAGCAGCGTAGCTAGCAAGGTGAGGAGGGCAAACACTGAAGCTTTCTTT. J is TRBJ1-1 and V is TRBV9; D unclear. The CDR3 runs 18 residues. Germline loops: CDR1 SGDLS, CDR2 YYNGEE. The V end lost 0 bases, the J end lost 2 bases, and 20 bases lay between the germline ends.

This clone showed up just once. The chain uses TRBV9 and TRBJ2-5, with 10 bases matching TRBD2. The CDR3 totals 17 residues. The V segment lost 4 bases and the J segment 2 bases; nucleotides outside the gene matches: 11. Per germline, CDR1 SGDLS and CDR2 YYNGEE. CDR3 protein: CASSHSGGQGVQETQYF. For the CDR3, the DNA is TGTGCCAGCAGCCATAGCGGGGGGCAGGGAGTGCAAGAGACCCAGTACTTC.

A few counts support this clone. The V call is TRBV19, the J call TRBJ1-1; TRBD1 is a possible D gene (6 bases). Germline CDR1 reads LNHDA; CDR2 reads SQIVND (reference sequence). V lost 11 bases to trimming and J lost 3 bases, with 22 bases between them. CDR3 length: 15 residues. The CDR3 loop reads CASKRGAAEYTEAFF. As DNA, the CDR3 is TGTGCCTCGAAAAGGGGGGCGGCAGAATACACTGAAGCTTTCTTT. The whole variable domain, remainder taken from reference TRBV19 and TRBJ1-1, is DGGITQSPKYLFRKEGQNVTLSCEQNLNHDAMYWYRQDPGQGLRLIYYSQIVNDFQKGDIAEGYSVSREKKESFPLTVTSAQKNPTAFYLCASKRGAAEYTEAFFGQGTRLTVV.

The chain is built from TRBV2 and TRBJ1-4; TRBD1 matches 9 bases. The CDR3 is 14 residues long. With 6 bases clipped from V and 8 bases from J, the junction kept 7 bases outside the gene matches. CDR1 and CDR2 from the germline V gene are SNHLY and FYNNEI. CDR3 region: CASSAGTGREKLFF. The CDR3 nucleotides are TGTGCCAGCAGCGCCGGGACAGGGAGGGAAAAACTGTTTTTT.

The rearrangement uses TRBV11-3 and TRBJ2-1; no definite D call. The CDR3 loop spans 16 amino acids. V shed 2 bases and J shed 0 bases, with 11 bases lying between them. The V gene's germline CDR1 is SGHNT and CDR2 YENEEA. CDR3: CASSLLDPSSYNEQFF. For the CDR3, the DNA is TGTGCCAGCAGCTTACTGGATCCAAGCTCCTACAATGAGCAGTTCTTC.

The gene calls are TRBV10-1 and TRBJ1-1; weak D call: TRBD1 (6 bases). Per germline, CDR1 WNHNN and CDR2 SYGVQD (reference sequence). This CDR3 has 15 amino acids. The germline V and J ends were trimmed by 5 bases and 8 bases, with 21 bases remaining between them. CDR3 nucleotide sequence: TGCGCCAGCAGTTCGGATTCGGGGGGCCGGCGGGAAGCTTTCTTT. Protein product: CASSSDSGGRREAFF.

The rearrangement joins TRBV6-1 to TRBJ1-1; weak D call: TRBD1 (6 bases). V dropped 1 base and J dropped 2 bases, with 17 bases sitting between them. The CDR3 runs to 17 residues. CDR1 MNHNS and CDR2 SASEGT come from the germline V gene. CDR3 bases: TGTGCCAGCAGTGAAGAGGGAGGGGGACGCATCAACACTGAAGCTTTCTTT. Encoded protein: CASSEEGGGRINTEAFF.

CDR3 amino acids: CSDLTSENTDTQYF. The CDR3 DNA reads as TGCAGCGACCTGACTAGCGAAAACACAGATACGCAGTATTTT. The chain carries TRBV29-1 and TRBJ2-3; TRBD2 aligns across 8 bases. J gave up 2 bases and V 7 bases, and 8 bases lay outside the gene matches. The germline V gene has CDR1 SQVTM and CDR2 ANQGSEA. The CDR3 consists of 14 residues.

The genes are TRBV5-4 and TRBJ2-6; possibly TRBD2 for D (7 bases). This CDR3 spans 17 amino acids. Trimming removed 4 bases at V and 3 bases at J, with 17 bases between. Looked up from germline, CDR1 is SGHNT and CDR2 is YYREEE (reference sequence). The CDR3 DNA follows: TGTGCCAGCAGCCCGCGGGGGCGTGAGGTTGGGGCCAACGTCCTGACTTTC. Amino acid sequence: CASSPRGREVGANVLTF.

Points on this clone: Other DNA sequences in the same sample also yield this CDR3. The chain employs TRBV5-1 and TRBJ2-3; 9 bases match TRBD1. The CDR3 runs to 17 residues. Germline lookup yields CDR1 SGHRS and CDR2 YFSETQ. V lost 4 bases to trimming and J lost 5 bases; unmatched junction nucleotides: 14. The CDR3 here is CASSLLTGTGRGDTQYF. CDR3 in DNA: TGCGCCAGCAGCCTATTGACCGGGACAGGGCGTGGAGATACGCAGTATTTT.

V gene TRBV6-1 combines with J gene TRBJ2-7; D remains ambiguous. V was shortened by 2 bases and J by 7 bases, with 6 bases between the two germline ends. Germline CDR1 is MNHNS and CDR2 is SASEGT. The CDR3 has 11 residues. This CDR3 is CASSEWAEQYF. The CDR3 coding sequence is TGTGCCAGCAGTGAATGGGCAGAGCAGTACTTC.

The gene calls are TRBV7-2 and TRBJ1-1; D remains ambiguous. From germline, CDR1 is SGHTA and CDR2 FQGNSA. CDR3 size: 13 residues. The V end was cut by 6 bases, the J end by 4 bases, with 12 bases between. DNA of the CDR3: TGTGCCAGCAGTGGGTTGGGGATCACTGAAGCTTTCTTT. It yields the protein CASSGLGITEAFF.